A selection of T cell receptor beta chains follows, all from one sample in a study of blood T cell repertoires in COVID-19. The assay was immunoSEQ multiplex PCR, and TCRdb's table has in-frame clones only and misses some. The repertoire holds 300,000 to 350,000 clones, with approximately 89% as singletons. The sequencing sample was made of peripheral blood. The receptors were sampled from a woman aged 55-69 years with COVID-19, enrolled during active disease. Each CDR3 is given with its conserved first and last residue. D genes are given only for firm matches. Expanded clones are given a class, and other clones once, few, many or no size at all.

D: -; J: TRBJ2-7; V: TRBV16; size: -; DNA: TGTGCCAGCAGCCGGTCAGGGGCCTCATCCCCCTTC; CDR3: CASSRSGASSPF
D: -; J: TRBJ1-1; V: TRBV5-6; size: -; DNA: TGTGCCAGCAGCGAAATCCAACGGGGGGCCACTGAAGCTTTCTTT; CDR3: CASSEIQRGATEAFF
D: -; J: TRBJ1-2; V: TRBV19; size: -; DNA: TGTGCCAGTAGTATTCTCCAGGGGACCTACTACACCTTC; CDR3: CASSILQGTYYTF
D: -; J: TRBJ1-5; V: TRBV7-9; size: -; DNA: TGTGCCAGCAGCTTACAGGATTATCAGCCCCAGCATTTT; CDR3: CASSLQDYQPQHF
D: TRBD1; J: TRBJ2-1; V: TRBV2; size: -; DNA: TGTGCCAGCAGGAGACAGGGCGTCGGGGATGAGCAGTTCTTC; CDR3: CASRRQGVGDEQFF
D: -; J: TRBJ2-5; V: TRBV27; size: -; DNA: TGTGCCAGCAGTCCACTAGGAAGTCAAGAGACCCAGTACTTC; CDR3: CASSPLGSQETQYF
D: TRBD1; J: TRBJ1-2; V: TRBV12-3/TRBV12-4; size: -; DNA: TGTGCCAGCAGCCCCATGACAGGGCGCGGCTACACCTTC; CDR3: CASSPMTGRGYTF
D: TRBD1; J: TRBJ1-4; V: TRBV15; size: -; DNA: TGTGCCACCAAAGGGACAGGGCCCGAAAAACTGTTTTTT; CDR3: CATKGTGPEKLFF
D: -; J: TRBJ1-5; V: TRBV4-1; size: -; DNA: TGCGCCAGCAGCCAAGACTACAATCAGCCCCAGCATTTT; CDR3: CASSQDYNQPQHF
D: -; J: TRBJ2-7; V: TRBV3-1/TRBV3-2; size: -; DNA: TGTGCCAGCAGCCAAGATTTAGCGTCCCACGAGCAGTACTTC; CDR3: CASSQDLASHEQYF
D: -; J: TRBJ1-5; V: TRBV4-1; size: -; DNA: TGCGCCAGCAGCCAAGATCTCGCGGAGGAGCCCCAGCATTTT; CDR3: CASSQDLAEEPQHF
D: -; J: TRBJ1-2; V: TRBV28; size: -; DNA: TGTGCCAGCAGTCTCCTTAACTATGGCTACACCTTC; CDR3: CASSLLNYGYTF
D: TRBD2; J: TRBJ2-3; V: TRBV27; size: -; DNA: TGTGCCAGCCGACTAGCGGGGAGGACAGATACGCAGTATTTT; CDR3: CASRLAGRTDTQYF
D: -; J: TRBJ1-6; V: TRBV7-3; size: -; DNA: TGTGCCAGCAGCTTATCAGGGGACTATAATTCACCCCTCCACTTT; CDR3: CASSLSGDYNSPLHF
D: TRBD2; J: TRBJ2-7; V: TRBV5-1; size: -; DNA: TGCGCCAGCAGCCACGAGCCCGGGGGGTCCGTCTCCTACGAGCAGTACTTC; CDR3: CASSHEPGGSVSYEQYF
D: -; J: TRBJ1-2; V: TRBV19; size: -; DNA: TGTGCCAGTAGCGGACAGAGAGCTAACTATGGCTACACCTTC; CDR3: CASSGQRANYGYTF
D: -; J: TRBJ1-2; V: TRBV4-1; size: -; DNA: TGCGCCAGCAGCCAAGATATAAGCGGGGTGGGGGCTAGGCGGGGCTACACCTTC; CDR3: CASSQDISGVGARRGYTF
D: TRBD2; J: TRBJ2-5; V: TRBV6-5; size: -; DNA: TGTGCCAGCACCCCATGGCCTAGCGGGGGGGAGACCCAGTACTTC; CDR3: CASTPWPSGGETQYF
D: TRBD1; J: TRBJ2-1; V: TRBV5-5; size: -; DNA: TGTGCCAGCAGATCCGACAGGGGCTCCTACAATGAGCAGTTCTTC; CDR3: CASRSDRGSYNEQFF
D: -; J: TRBJ1-2; V: TRBV2; size: -; DNA: TGTGCCCTTGGGGGGAACTGGGGCTACACCTTC; CDR3: CALGGNWGYTF
D: TRBD1; J: TRBJ1-6; V: TRBV3-1/TRBV3-2; size: -; DNA: TGTGCCAGCAGCATTTCCGGGACAGTCTATAATTCACCCCTCCACTTT; CDR3: CASSISGTVYNSPLHF
D: -; J: TRBJ1-5; V: TRBV27; size: -; DNA: TGTGCCAGCAGTTTAGTTGCAGATAGCAATCAGCCCCAGCATTTT; CDR3: CASSLVADSNQPQHF
D: -; J: TRBJ1-2; V: TRBV6-5; size: -; DNA: TGTGCCAGCACCCAAAAAAGTGACAGCCCCAGTGGCTACACCTTC; CDR3: CASTQKSDSPSGYTF
D: -; J: TRBJ2-4; V: TRBV27; size: -; DNA: TGTGCCAGCAGACCGGACAAAGGGAACATTCAGTACTTC; CDR3: CASRPDKGNIQYF
D: -; J: TRBJ1-1; V: TRBV7-9; size: -; DNA: TGTGCCAGCAGCTTAGACCAGGGCGGCACTGAAGCTTTCTTT; CDR3: CASSLDQGGTEAFF
D: TRBD2; J: TRBJ2-7; V: TRBV7-9; size: -; DNA: TGTGCCAGCAGCGTCGGGCCTAGCGGGTCCGAGCAGTACTTC; CDR3: CASSVGPSGSEQYF
D: TRBD2; J: TRBJ2-7; V: TRBV15; size: -; DNA: TGTGCCACCAGCAGTGAGTTATGGGGGGGGACCCTTGAGCAGTACTTC; CDR3: CATSSELWGGTLEQYF
D: -; J: TRBJ2-3; V: TRBV5-5; size: -; DNA: TGTGCCAGCAGCTTGTGGCAGGGGGGAACAGATACGCAGTATTTT; CDR3: CASSLWQGGTDTQYF
D: TRBD1; J: TRBJ1-2; V: TRBV19; size: -; DNA: TGTGCCAGTAGGGAGGACAGGGGATTAATGACTGGCTACACCTTC; CDR3: CASREDRGLMTGYTF
D: TRBD1; J: TRBJ1-1; V: TRBV19; size: -; DNA: TGTGCCAGTAGTCAGGGGGTCACTGAAGCTTTCTTT; CDR3: CASSQGVTEAFF
D: -; J: TRBJ2-7; V: TRBV11-2; size: -; DNA: TGTGCCAGCAGCTTATCCCCAGGGTTTTACGAGCAGTACTTC; CDR3: CASSLSPGFYEQYF
D: -; J: TRBJ1-6; V: TRBV6-5; size: -; DNA: TGTGCCAGCAGAGCCTCCGGTTATAATTCACCCCTCCACTTT; CDR3: CASRASGYNSPLHF
D: TRBD2; J: TRBJ2-7; V: TRBV29-1; size: -; DNA: TGCAGCGTTTCTAGCGGGGGGGTGTACGAGCAGTACTTC; CDR3: CSVSSGGVYEQYF
D: -; J: TRBJ1-1; V: TRBV6-5; size: -; DNA: TGTGCCAGCAGTTACTCGAACCGGGGTTTGGCTGAAGCTTTCTTT; CDR3: CASSYSNRGLAEAFF
D: -; J: TRBJ1-1; V: TRBV28; size: -; DNA: TGTGCCAGCAGTGCCTATCGGACAGTGAACACTGAAGCTTTCTTT; CDR3: CASSAYRTVNTEAFF
D: -; J: TRBJ1-3; V: TRBV13; size: -; DNA: TGTGCCAGCAGCTTAGGCCAGGGTTACTCTGGAAACACCATATATTTT; CDR3: CASSLGQGYSGNTIYF
D: TRBD2; J: TRBJ2-3; V: TRBV5-1; size: -; DNA: TGCGCCAGCAGCTTGGCCGGGACTAGATACACAGATACGCAGTATTTT; CDR3: CASSLAGTRYTDTQYF
D: TRBD1; J: TRBJ1-3; V: TRBV7-3; size: few; DNA: TGTGCCAGCAGTGACAGGGCACATGGAAACACCATATATTTT; CDR3: CASSDRAHGNTIYF
D: TRBD1; J: TRBJ1-5; V: TRBV20-1; size: once; DNA: TGCAGTGCTAGTGAGGGGGCTCGGCAGCCCCAGCATTTT; CDR3: CSASEGARQPQHF
D: -; J: TRBJ2-7; V: TRBV15; size: -; DNA: TGTGCCACCAGCAGAGATCGAGGGGGACGGGCCGGGAAGGACGAGCAGTACTTC; CDR3: CATSRDRGGRAGKDEQYF
D: -; J: TRBJ1-3; V: TRBV5-1; size: -; DNA: TGCGCCAGCAGAAATACAGCTTTCTCTGGAAACACCATATATTTT; CDR3: CASRNTAFSGNTIYF
D: TRBD1; J: TRBJ1-1; V: TRBV10-3; size: -; DNA: TGTGCCATCAGAGGGACAGAGAACACTGAAGCTTTCTTT; CDR3: CAIRGTENTEAFF
D: TRBD2; J: TRBJ2-7; V: TRBV2; size: -; DNA: TGTGCCAGCTTTACTAGCGGGGCCACCTACGAGCAGTACTTC; CDR3: CASFTSGATYEQYF